What follows are 21 T cell receptor beta chains derived from one specimen sequenced in a study of early T cells in non-severe SARS-CoV-2 infection. Each CDR3 protein gets one entry after TCRdb re-called the 5' RACE reads with MiXCR. The sample lists roughly 56,000 distinct CDR3 sequences, roughly 10% occurring once. The sample was whole blood. These receptors were collected from an adult who was a healthcare worker with PCR-confirmed SARS-CoV-2 infection or an uninfected control (not recorded which).

The chain links TRBV7-2 to TRBJ1-6; 8 bases align to TRBD1. The junction had 5 bases not matched to a gene; V was cut back by 4 bases and J by 9 bases. This CDR3 spans 14 amino acids. Looked up from germline, CDR1 is SGHTA and CDR2 is FQGNSA. CDR3 in DNA: TGTGCCAGCAGCTGGACAGGGCAGTTTTCACCCCTCCACTTT. This encodes CASSWTGQFSPLHF.

The rearrangement joins TRBV5-4 to TRBJ2-4; 8 nucleotides agree with TRBD1. V was clipped by 9 bases and J by 1 base; unmatched bases: 9. CDR3 size: 15 residues. Germline CDR1 reads SGHNT; CDR2 reads YYREEE (reference sequence). The CDR3, as DNA: TGTGCCACCAAAGAGGGGGACAGGGCCAAAAACATTCAGTACTTC. It encodes CATKEGDRAKNIQYF.

This clonotype came up many times. The chain has TRBV5-6 and TRBJ1-1; TRBD1 matches at 7 bases. V was pared by 3 bases and J by 2 bases, with 4 bases of the junction left unmatched. This CDR3 contains 14 residues. CDR1 SGHDT and CDR2 YYEEEE come from the germline V gene. CDR3 sequence (DNA): TGTGCCAGCAGCTCCCGGGACAGAAACACTGAAGCTTTCTTT. Residues: CASSSRDRNTEAFF.

This clonotype was counted at least ten times. J is TRBJ2-3 and V is TRBV7-3; a weak D match, TRBD2 (7 bases). Trimming took 4 bases from V and 0 from J, leaving 20 bases between them. The CDR3 runs 18 residues. Germline CDR1 SGHTA, CDR2 FQGTGA. The CDR3 DNA is TGTGCCAGCAGCTCAAGGGGGGGTCATACGACTAGCACAGATACGCAGTATTTT. Its translation is CASSSRGGHTTSTDTQYF. The full variable domain, in which reference TRBV7-3 and TRBJ2-3 provide the parts outside the CDR3, is GAGVSQTPSNKVTEKGKYVELRCDPISGHTALYWYRQSLGQGPEFLIYFQGTGAADDSGLPNDRFFAVRPEGSVSTLKIQRTERGDSAVYLCASSSRGGHTTSTDTQYFGPGTRLTVL.

This clonotype was detected many times. The chain couples TRBV5-1 to TRBJ1-1, with 9 bases aligning to TRBD1. Germline V gives CDR1 SGHRS, CDR2 YFSETQ. This CDR3 is 14 amino acids long. V gave up 4 bases and J gave up 4 bases; unmatched junction bases: 5. The CDR3, as DNA: TGCGCCAGCAGCCGGGACAGGGCGCCCACTGAAGCTTTCTTT. Its protein is CASSRDRAPTEAFF.

In this sample, this clonotype turned up many times. The chain combines TRBV10-3 with TRBJ1-4; 12 bases fit TRBD1. Germline CDR1 is ENHRY and CDR2 is SYGVKD. V lost 4 bases and J lost 4; bases outside the gene matches: 7. The CDR3 is 17 residues long. The CDR3, as DNA: TGTGCCATCAGTGCAACCGGGACAGGGGGCTATAATGAAAAACTGTTTTTT. Its protein product is CAISATGTGGYNEKLFF.

This clonotype was found many times. The chain is built from TRBV7-2 and TRBJ2-1, with D unclear. Trimming pared 5 bases from V and 8 bases from J, leaving 16 bases between. The germline CDR1 and CDR2 sequences are SGHTA and FQGNSA. This CDR3 has 14 amino acids. Here the CDR3 DNA reads TGTGCCAGCAGCCCCCTACTCAGTTCGGATGAGCAGTTCTTC. It is translated as CASSPLLSSDEQFF.

This sequence joins TRBV3-1 and TRBJ1-1; D perhaps matches TRBD1 (5 bases). The ends were cut back, 3 bases at V and 10 bases at J, with 9 bases in the middle. The CDR3 runs to 11 residues. Germline V gives CDR1 LGHDT, CDR2 YNNKEL (reference sequence). Here the CDR3 DNA reads TGTGCCAGCAGCCAGGGGGTTGGAGCTTTCTTT. Its protein product is CASSQGVGAFF. The full variable domain, rest sourced from reference TRBV3-1 and TRBJ1-1, is DTAVSQTPKYLVTQMGNDKSIKCEQNLGHDTMYWYKQDSKKFLKIMFSYNNKELIINETVPNRFSPKSPDKAHLNLHINSLELGDSAVYFCASSQGVGAFFGQGTRLTVV.

This clonotype has only one observation. The V call is TRBV6-5, the J call TRBJ2-3; TRBD1 aligns across 11 bases. The CDR3 runs to 15 residues. V lost 7 bases to trimming and J lost 3 bases; unmatched junction nucleotides: 6. Per germline, CDR1 MNHEY and CDR2 SVGAGI. The CDR3 bases are TGTGCCAGCACTAGGACAGGGGGCATGACAGATACGCAGTATTTT. Translation: CASTRTGGMTDTQYF.

This clonotype showed up many times. The chain employs TRBV18 and TRBJ2-1; D may be TRBD2 (6 bases). The CDR3 loop spans 13 amino acids. CDR1 is KGHSH, CDR2 LQKENI, per germline. V was cut by 6 bases and J by 8 bases, with 14 bases left in between. The CDR3 sequence: CASSQSGWDEQFF. The DNA of the CDR3 is TGTGCCAGCTCTCAGAGCGGGTGGGATGAGCAGTTCTTC.

This clonotype showed up many times. This chain connects TRBV7-8 to TRBJ1-1; D gene unclear. The germline gives CDR1 SGHVS, CDR2 FQNEAQ. The CDR3 totals 15 residues. Trimming left V 1 base short and J 2 bases short, with 11 bases between. CDR3 region: CASSLVGSDNTEAFF. The CDR3 DNA follows: TGTGCCAGCAGCTTAGTCGGCAGCGATAACACTGAAGCTTTCTTT.

The gene calls are TRBV20-1 and TRBJ2-7; D is ambiguous. The CDR3 runs 13 residues. Germline V gives CDR1 DFQATT, CDR2 SNEGSKA (reference sequence). With 1 base removed from V and 2 bases from J, the gap between germline ends came to 9 bases. CDR3 protein: CSARVSATYEQYF. The CDR3, as DNA: TGCAGTGCTAGAGTCTCAGCGACCTACGAGCAGTACTTC.

This clonotype was counted between two and nine times. The chain has TRBV3-1 and TRBJ2-1, with 10 bases identical to TRBD2. CDR1 LGHDT and CDR2 YNNKEL come from the germline V gene (reference sequence). The CDR3 covers 17 residues. V dropped 2 bases and J dropped 4; count of bases not matched to a gene: 8. CDR3 in amino acids: CASSQKSGRAKYNEQFF. The CDR3 nucleotides read TGTGCCAGCAGCCAAAAGAGCGGGAGGGCAAAGTACAATGAGCAGTTCTTC.

This clonotype was found a few times. The junction does not match germline at one end; this may be a read error. The chain carries TRBV7-7 and TRBJ2-7, with 7 bases identical to TRBD2. The CDR3 spans 13 residues. Germline loops: CDR1 SSHAT, CDR2 FNYEAQ (reference sequence). The CDR3 nucleotides read TGTGCTAGCAGCTTGGCGGGAGCGGGGGAGCAGTACTTC. Translation gives CASSLAGAGEQYF. The full variable domain, completed using reference TRBV7-7 and TRBJ2-7, is GAGVSQSPRYKVTKRGQDVTLRCDPISSHATLYWYQQALGQGPEFLTYFNYEAQPDKSGLPSDRFSAERPEGSISTLTIQRTEQRDSAMYRCASSLAGAGEQYFGPGTRLTVT.

This clonotype was recorded at least ten times. Written as DNA, the CDR3 is TGCAGTGCTCGAGCCCCGCCTAGCCGAGCCTACGAGCAGTACTTC. It translates to CSARAPPSRAYEQYF. This rearrangement joins TRBV20-1 to TRBJ2-7; D may be TRBD2 (5 bases). The length of the CDR3 is 15 residues. V lost 5 bases, J lost 2 bases, and 19 bases lay in between. Germline CDR1 DFQATT, CDR2 SNEGSKA (reference sequence).

The rearrangement joins TRBV7-2 to TRBJ2-7, with D perhaps matching TRBD2 (6 bases). Per germline, CDR1 SGHTA and CDR2 FQGNSA. This CDR3 spans 13 amino acids. V shed 5 bases and J shed 5 bases, with 13 bases lying between them. The CDR3 region has the DNA TGTGCCAGCAGCACGCAGACTAGGAACGAGCAGTACTTC. It encodes CASSTQTRNEQYF.

The chain joins TRBV18 to TRBJ1-2; D unresolved. Per the germline V gene, CDR1 is KGHSH and CDR2 is LQKENI. The CDR3 is 11 amino acids. V lost 6 bases and J 8 bases, leaving 10 bases between the germline ends. Here the CDR3 DNA reads TGTGCCAGCTCCTACATAGAAGGCTACACCTTC. The encoded protein is CASSYIEGYTF.

This clonotype was found many times. For the CDR3, the DNA is TGTGCCAGCAGCGTCCTACAGGGTCTAGGCACAGATACGCAGTATTTT. Protein sequence: CASSVLQGLGTDTQYF. V and J are TRBV11-2 and TRBJ2-3; D is possibly TRBD1 (6 bases). V was clipped by 5 bases and J by 1 base, with 16 bases between them. From germline, CDR1 is SGHAT and CDR2 FQNNGV. The CDR3 has 16 residues. The full variable domain, with the rest looked up from reference TRBV11-2 and TRBJ2-3, is EAGVAQSPRYKIIEKRQSVAFWCNPISGHATLYWYQQILGQGPKLLIQFQNNGVVDDSQLPKDRFSAERLKGVDSTLKIQPAKLEDSAVYLCASSVLQGLGTDTQYFGPGTRLTVL.

In this sample, this clonotype turned up a few times. The chain links TRBV6-1 to TRBJ2-2, with 9 bases fitting TRBD2. The CDR3 spans 18 residues. V shed 5 bases and J 0 bases; nucleotides not matched to a gene: 10. CDR1 is MNHNS and CDR2 is SASEGT in the germline V gene. The CDR3 DNA reads TGTGCCAGCAGTCTCGAATTGCGACTAGCGGCGAACACCGGGGAGCTGTTTTTT. This encodes CASSLELRLAANTGELFF.

This clonotype has only a few counts. The V and J genes are TRBV21-1 and TRBJ2-7; TRBD2, the table's D call, lacks a check against the DNA. TRBV21-1 is listed as a pseudogene. CDR3 length: 15 amino acids. CDR3: CASRRRGPYSYEQYF. CDR3 bases: TGTGCCAGCAGGCGAAGGGGCCCCTACTCCTACGAGCAGTACTTC.

This clonotype was found a few times. This rearrangement joins TRBV12-3 or TRBV12-4 to TRBJ2-2; 9 nucleotides line up with TRBD2. J was trimmed by 4 bases and V by 3 bases; bases with no gene match: 15. The CDR3 spans 19 residues. CDR3 in DNA: TGTGCCAGCAGTTTTCTGCATCGCGGGGGGGGCGCTGGCACCGGGGAGCTGTTTTTT. Encoded protein: CASSFLHRGGGAGTGELFF.